Following are 9 T cell receptor beta chains from one sample sequenced in a study of cytomegalovirus exposure and HLA in healthy donors. It was with 60 Vbeta and 13 Jbeta primers that the PCR ran. Some clones are missing from TCRdb's copy, which holds only in-frame ones; the method was immunoSEQ multiplex PCR. The sample has some 150,000 clones; roughly 76% are singletons. Sequences were obtained from PBMCs. The receptors here all came from a woman in her fifties or sixties in good health and CMV-seronegative.

V gene TRBV21-1 combines with J gene TRBJ2-1; the D call TRBD2 from the table was never checked on the DNA. TRBV21-1 counts as a pseudogene. The CDR3 has 13 amino acids. CDR3 protein: CASSKSGGDRQFF. CDR3 bases: TGTGCCAGCAGCAAATCGGGGGGGGACAGGCAGTTCTTC.

The chain links TRBV2 to TRBJ1-5; the D gene is possibly TRBD1 (5 bases). Trimming took 6 bases from V and 4 from J, leaving 13 bases between them. CDR1 is SNHLY and CDR2 is FYNNEI in the germline V gene. The CDR3 runs 14 residues. The chain's CDR3 is CASSGGGANQPQHF. The CDR3 DNA reads TGTGCCAGCAGCGGGGGAGGGGCGAATCAGCCCCAGCATTTT.

The chain carries TRBV4-3 and TRBJ2-3; D is unclear. The CDR3 is made up of 14 amino acids. Per the germline V gene, CDR1 is LGHNA and CDR2 is YSLEER. V lost 1 base, J lost 2 bases, and 7 bases lay in between. Here the CDR3 reads CASSQGATTDTQYF. The CDR3 nucleotides read TGCGCCAGCAGCCAAGGGGCTACCACAGATACGCAGTATTTT.

This chain connects TRBV13 to TRBJ2-1; tentatively, D is TRBD1 (5 bases). From germline, CDR1 is PRHDT and CDR2 FYEKMQ (reference sequence). The V and J ends lost 3 bases and 6 bases respectively, with 12 bases between them. The CDR3 runs 14 residues. This CDR3 is CASSFWQGSNEQFF. The CDR3, as DNA: TGTGCCAGCAGCTTTTGGCAGGGTAGCAATGAGCAGTTCTTC.

V and J are TRBV27 and TRBJ2-1; possible D gene TRBD2, 5 bases. CDR3 length: 13 amino acids. The germline V gene has CDR1 MNHEY and CDR2 SMNVEV (reference sequence). Trimming cost V 8 bases and J 5 bases, with 13 bases left between them. The CDR3 region is CASWRLGDNEQFF. CDR3 DNA: TGTGCCAGCTGGCGGCTCGGGGACAATGAGCAGTTCTTC.

V is TRBV6-1 and J is TRBJ1-2; 12 nucleotides align to TRBD1. With 11 bases clipped from V and 6 bases from J, the junction kept 13 bases outside the gene matches. Germline CDR1 and CDR2: MNHNS and SASEGT. The CDR3 loop spans 15 amino acids. DNA for the CDR3: TGTGCCGCTTGGGACAGGGGGCATATCCTGGATGGCTACACCTTC. Residues: CAAWDRGHILDGYTF.

The chain couples TRBV2 to TRBJ2-1; 11 bases align to TRBD2. The germline V gene has CDR1 SNHLY and CDR2 FYNNEI. The CDR3 is made up of 14 amino acids. The junction had 4 bases not matched to a gene; V was cut back by 6 bases and J by 6 bases. The CDR3 is CASSRLAGRNEQFF. In nucleotides, the CDR3 is TGTGCCAGCAGCCGACTAGCGGGACGCAATGAGCAGTTCTTC.

V usage is TRBV6-6 and J usage is TRBJ1-2; possibly TRBD1 for D (5 bases). The V gene lost 6 bases and the J gene lost 7 bases, with 12 bases spanning the gap. The CDR3 spans 12 residues. Per the germline V gene, CDR1 is MNHNY and CDR2 is SVGAGI (reference sequence). CDR3 sequence (DNA): TGTGCCAGCAGCCGGGACTTAGGTGGCTACACCTTC. This encodes CASSRDLGGYTF.

This chain links TRBV18 with TRBJ1-2, with 7 bases fitting TRBD1. The V and J ends lost 6 bases and 2 bases, in that order; junction bases with no gene match: 6. The CDR3 length is 14 residues. Germline lookup yields CDR1 KGHSH and CDR2 LQKENI. The CDR3 spells CASSPDRNNYGYTF. Here the CDR3 DNA reads TGTGCCAGCTCGCCGGACAGGAACAACTATGGCTACACCTTC.